This TCR beta chain comes out of a study of T cell changes during pregnancy in multiple sclerosis. Profiling relied on immunoSEQ multiplex PCR, and the TCRdb table lists in-frame clones only, not all of them. The data hold approximately 50,000 clones, with roughly 92% observed a single time. CDR3 length: 13 amino acids. The V end was cut by 2 bases, the J end by 8 bases, with 11 bases between. The germline gives CDR1 SGDLS, CDR2 YYNGEE. Sequences were derived from CD4+ T cells from peripheral blood mononuclear cells, sampled in the third trimester of pregnancy. The sequence derives from a female donor with multiple sclerosis, enrolled in a pregnancy study. The gene calls are TRBV9 and TRBJ2-1; D unresolved. CDR3 loop: CASSVAPLYEQFF. CDR3 in DNA: TGTGCCAGCAGCGTTGCCCCACTATATGAGCAGTTCTTC.